This is a list of T cell receptor beta chains from one sample in a study of blood T cell repertoires in COVID-19. The repertoire was sequenced with immunoSEQ multiplex PCR; TCRdb's copy has only in-frame clones and lacks some. The table shows about 280,000 clones, with 65% to 90% occurring only once. Sequenced material: peripheral blood. These receptors were obtained from a man aged 45 to 65 with active or convalescent COVID-19. Both conserved end residues are part of each CDR3. The D gene is left open where the match is weak. Rows give clone size only sometimes, using once, few, many, or a class for an expanded clone.

TRBV6-5,NA,TRBJ2-5,TRBD2,CASSYQGLGTQYF,TGTGCCAGCAGTTACCAGGGACTAGGGACCCAGTACTTC
TRBV4-3,NA,TRBJ1-6,NA,CASSQDTSGAPLHF,TGCGCCAGCAGCCAAGATACCTCAGGGGCACCCCTCCACTTT
TRBV25-1,once,TRBJ2-1,NA,CASSSRGSGINEQFF,TGTGCCAGCAGTTCAAGGGGAAGTGGAATTAATGAGCAGTTCTTC
TRBV7-6,NA,TRBJ1-1,TRBD1,CASSLGTDMNTEAFF,TGTGCCAGCAGCCTCGGGACAGACATGAACACTGAAGCTTTCTTT
TRBV6-5,once,TRBJ2-7,NA,CASSQTRSYEQYF,TGTGCCAGCAGTCAAACGCGGTCCTACGAGCAGTACTTC
TRBV6-5,once,TRBJ1-2,NA,CASWTAYGYTF,TGTGCCAGCTGGACAGCCTATGGCTACACCTTC
TRBV19,NA,TRBJ1-5,TRBD1,CASSGQGSAQPQHF,TGTGCCAGTAGTGGACAGGGATCGGCTCAGCCCCAGCATTTT
TRBV7-9,NA,TRBJ1-3,NA,CASSPADRGTLSGNTIYF,TGTGCCAGCAGTCCCGCCGATAGGGGTACCCTCTCTGGAAACACCATATATTTT
TRBV20-1,NA,TRBJ1-2,NA,CSAEGVGYTF,TGCAGTGCTGAGGGGGTTGGCTACACCTTC
TRBV27,NA,TRBJ1-5,TRBD1,CASSFNRGDQPQHF,TGTGCCAGCAGTTTTAACAGGGGGGATCAGCCCCAGCATTTT